This TCR beta chain was sequenced in a study of sequential checkpoint blockade in melanoma. About the study: Arm A got nivolumab then ipilimumab; arm B the reverse, 1:1. Each arm's sequence ended with maintenance nivolumab.

As for treatment: randomized to nivolumab then ipilimumab (arm A) or the reverse (arm B). None of the patients previously received DNA-damaging chemotherapy. PBMC sorting kept live CD3+CD8+ cells without CD19 or CD56. V trimming: 5 bases; J trimming: 8 bases; junction bases outside the gene matches: 13. In germline, CDR1 is MGHRA, CDR2 YSYEKL. The CDR3 runs to 16 residues. The protocol was immunoSEQ multiplex PCR, while the TCRdb copy is restricted to in-frame clones and leaves out a portion. Altogether about 25,000 clones are present, around 73% being singletons, with the ten largest covering 22%. The genes are TRBV4-1 and TRBJ2-1, with 9 bases identical to TRBD2. This sample comprised CD8+ T cells sorted from blood (inferred from file names), obtained from a patient given nivolumab and ipilimumab in sequence. The TCR sequence derives from a human donor with melanoma. The CDR3 protein is CASSVVAGAREDEQFF. CDR3 DNA sequence: TGCGCCAGCAGCGTGGTAGCGGGGGCCCGGGAGGATGAGCAGTTCTTC.